What follows are 29 T cell receptor beta chains derived from one specimen sequenced in a study of PD-1 blockade in classical Hodgkin lymphoma. Clones were read by immunoSEQ multiplex PCR, and TCRdb kept only the in-frame ones, dropping some. The table records 40,000 to 50,000 clones, more than 85% of them present only once. Relapse after autologous stem cell transplantation occurred in every patient, and brentuximab vedotin exposure varied. The sample here was peripheral blood mononuclear cells (PBMCs), taken before the second cycle of nivolumab. Source of these receptors: a human donor with classical Hodgkin lymphoma.

The chain joins TRBV10-3 to TRBJ2-2, with 13 bases matching TRBD2. Germline V lookup: CDR1 ENHRY, CDR2 SYGVKD. The CDR3 runs 17 residues. V dropped 4 bases and J dropped 1; count of bases not matched to a gene: 3. CDR3 sequence reads: CAISATSGGMNTGELFF. As DNA, the CDR3 is TGTGCCATCAGTGCGACTAGCGGGGGGATGAACACCGGGGAGCTGTTTTTT.

DNA of the CDR3: TGCGCCAGCAGCCAAGTTGGACTAGCCGACACCGGGGAGCTGTTTTTT. Its protein product is CASSQVGLADTGELFF. The chain couples TRBV4-3 to TRBJ2-2, with 8 positions matching TRBD2. The length of the CDR3 is 16 residues. The germline V gene encodes CDR1 LGHNA and CDR2 YSLEER. Trimming cost V 1 base and J 3 bases; bases outside gene matches: 4.

This chain uses TRBV11-3 with TRBJ2-2; D is possibly TRBD1 or TRBD2 (5 bases each). Germline CDR1 and CDR2: SGHNT and YENEEA. Trimming shortened V by 6 bases and J by 3 bases, and 8 bases separated the two germline ends. The length of the CDR3 is 13 residues. CDR3 loop: CASRRGYTGELFF. The CDR3 DNA follows: TGTGCCAGCAGGAGGGGTTACACCGGGGAGCTGTTTTTT. Complete variable domain (other parts from reference TRBV11-3 and TRBJ2-2): EAGVVQSPRYKIIEKKQPVAFWCNPISGHNTLYWYLQNLGQGPELLIRYENEEAVDDSQLPKDRFSAERLKGVDSTLKIQPAELGDSAVYLCASRRGYTGELFFGEGSRLTVL.

The rearrangement uses TRBV6-4 and TRBJ2-7, with 9 bases identical to TRBD1. The CDR3 is 13 residues long. From germline, CDR1 is MRHNA and CDR2 SNTAGT. Trimming took 3 bases from V and 5 from J; bases not matched to a gene: 2. CDR3 residues: CASSETGGHEQYF. DNA of the CDR3: TGTGCCAGCAGTGAGACAGGGGGTCACGAGCAGTACTTC.

This chain joins TRBV28 and TRBJ2-1, with D tentatively TRBD2 (6 bases). Per the germline V gene, CDR1 is MDHEN and CDR2 is SYDVKM. The CDR3 runs to 14 residues. V was clipped by 6 bases and J by 8 bases, with 17 bases between them. CDR3 in DNA: TGTGCCAGCAGCGGTGGAGGGGAGAAACATGAGCAGTTCTTC. Amino acid sequence: CASSGGGEKHEQFF.

The rearrangement uses TRBV7-3 and TRBJ2-1; possible D gene TRBD1, 5 bases. Between the trimmed V and J ends, which lost 2 bases and 9 bases, there was a span of 17 bases. Germline CDR1 SGHTA, CDR2 FQGTGA. The CDR3 has 15 amino acids. In nucleotides, the CDR3 is TGTGCCAGCAGCTTATTTGGCGGCCGTACAGGTGAGCAGTTCTTC. Protein sequence: CASSLFGGRTGEQFF.

This rearrangement joins TRBV10-2 to TRBJ2-7; D is possibly TRBD2 (5 bases). The CDR3 length is 17 residues. Germline V lookup: CDR1 WSHSY, CDR2 SAAADI. Trimming removed 7 bases at V and 5 bases at J, with 27 bases between. The CDR3, as DNA: TGCGCCAGCATGGGAGTCGGTCTCGAACACGGGCTCGACGAGCAGTACTTC. Protein sequence: CASMGVGLEHGLDEQYF.

To note about this clone: This specimen includes other DNA sequences encoding the same CDR3. The V gene is TRBV27, the J gene TRBJ2-6; D uncertain. Between the trimmed V and J ends, which lost 3 bases and 0 bases, there was a span of 3 bases. The CDR3 loop spans 14 amino acids. CDR1 is MNHEY and CDR2 is SMNVEV in the germline V gene (reference sequence). The CDR3 loop is CASSLSSGANVLTF. DNA for the CDR3: TGTGCCAGCAGTTTGTCCTCTGGGGCCAACGTCCTGACTTTC.

The V call is TRBV7-2, the J call TRBJ1-5; D is perhaps TRBD1 (6 bases). This CDR3 spans 14 amino acids. V lost 1 base to trimming and J lost 6 bases, with 10 bases between them. In germline, CDR1 is SGHTA, CDR2 FQGNSA. The CDR3 sequence: CASSLDGGGQPQHF. In DNA form, the CDR3 reads TGTGCCAGCAGCTTAGATGGGGGCGGTCAGCCCCAGCATTTT.

This chain connects TRBV6-1 to TRBJ1-6; D gene unclear. The CDR3 has 15 residues. Germline lookup yields CDR1 MNHNS and CDR2 SASEGT. The ends were cut back, 2 bases at V and 6 bases at J, with 11 bases in the middle. CDR3 sequence (DNA): TGTGCCAGCAGTGAAATTCCGGCGACTAATTCACCCCTCCACTTT. Its protein is CASSEIPATNSPLHF.

J is TRBJ2-5 and V is TRBV5-1, with D maybe TRBD1 (5 bases). Germline V gene sequence: CDR1 SGHRS, CDR2 YFSETQ. Trimming shortened V by 7 bases and J by 5 bases, and 6 bases separated the two germline ends. CDR3 length: 10 amino acids. CDR3 amino acids: CASGAETQYF. CDR3 DNA: TGCGCCAGCGGGGCGGAGACCCAGTACTTC.

The CDR3 spells CASSTRGQPNYGYTF. Written as DNA, the CDR3 is TGTGCCAGCAGCACCAGGGGACAGCCGAACTATGGCTACACCTTC. The J gene is TRBJ1-2, the V gene TRBV7-8, with 7 nucleotides matching TRBD1. The CDR3 consists of 15 residues. Per germline, CDR1 SGHVS and CDR2 FQNEAQ. The ends lost 5 bases at V and 2 bases at J; junction bases unmatched: 8.

This rearrangement joins TRBV4-1 to TRBJ1-3; 9 nucleotides agree with TRBD1. Germline CDR1 and CDR2: MGHRA and YSYEKL. This CDR3 has 15 residues. The V gene end was trimmed by 0 bases and the J gene end by 6 bases; junction bases not matched to a gene: 3. The CDR3 is CASSQETQGANTIYF. DNA for the CDR3: TGCGCCAGCAGCCAAGAAACACAGGGGGCAAACACCATATATTTT.

The chain employs TRBV19 and TRBJ1-1, with a weak D call TRBD1 (5 bases). Germline values: CDR1 LNHDA, CDR2 SQIVND (reference sequence). The CDR3 contains 17 residues. V shed 2 bases and J shed 0 bases, with 16 bases lying between them. The CDR3 spells CASSITAGRKMNTEAFF. DNA of the CDR3: TGTGCCAGTAGTATAACGGCAGGGCGGAAAATGAACACTGAAGCTTTCTTT.

This chain joins TRBV5-6 and TRBJ2-4, with D possibly TRBD1 on 6 matching bases. This CDR3 contains 17 residues. Looked up from germline, CDR1 is SGHDT and CDR2 is YYEEEE. V lost 4 bases and J 0 bases, leaving 17 bases between the germline ends. This CDR3 reads CASSAQGPGLAKNIQYF. CDR3 nucleotide sequence: TGTGCCAGCAGCGCCCAGGGGCCTGGGCTAGCCAAAAACATTCAGTACTTC.

The rearrangement uses TRBV5-1 and TRBJ2-1, with a tentative D call TRBD1 (12 bases). CDR1 is SGHRS, CDR2 YFSETQ, per germline. Deletions cut 2 bases from V and 6 bases from J, with 27 bases between. There are 19 residues in the CDR3. CDR3 residues: CASSLGTGGMTSGANEQFF. CDR3 nucleotide sequence: TGCGCCAGCAGCTTAGGGACAGGGGGCATGACTAGCGGGGCCAATGAGCAGTTCTTC.

J is TRBJ2-7 and V is TRBV2, with TRBD2 matching 14 bases. J gave up 5 bases and V 4 bases, and 7 bases lay outside the gene matches. CDR3 length: 16 residues. The V gene's germline CDR1 is SNHLY and CDR2 FYNNEI. As DNA, the CDR3 is TGTGCCAGCAGTGTACCGGGACTAGCGGGAGTTGACGAGCAGTACTTC. It translates to CASSVPGLAGVDEQYF. Full variable domain (outside the CDR3, taken from reference TRBV2 and TRBJ2-7): EPEVTQTPSHQVTQMGQEVILRCVPISNHLYFYWYRQILGQKVEFLVSFYNNEISEKSEIFDDQFSVERPDGSNFTLKIRSTKLEDSAMYFCASSVPGLAGVDEQYFGPGTRLTVT.

This clone has only one observation. The gene calls are TRBV4-1 and TRBJ2-3, with D hard to call. Germline lookup yields CDR1 MGHRA and CDR2 YSYEKL. V lost 1 base and J lost 3, with 11 bases in between. The CDR3 is 15 residues long. The CDR3: CASSQVPGTTDTQYF. The CDR3 coding sequence is TGCGCCAGCAGCCAAGTCCCAGGTACAACAGATACGCAGTATTTT.

CDR3 amino acids: CASSPGLPVHSYNEQFF. DNA of the CDR3: TGTGCCAGCAGTCCTGGACTCCCAGTTCACTCCTACAATGAGCAGTTCTTC. This chain connects TRBV27 to TRBJ2-1; perhaps TRBD2 as D (5 bases). V lost 5 bases and J 0 bases, leaving 17 bases between the germline ends. The CDR3 has 17 amino acids. The V gene's germline CDR1 is MNHEY and CDR2 SMNVEV (reference sequence).

The rearrangement joins TRBV27 to TRBJ2-7; 7 nucleotides line up with TRBD2. This CDR3 has 13 amino acids. Germline CDR1 and CDR2: MNHEY and SMNVEV (reference sequence). Trimming cost V 2 bases and J 6 bases; bases outside gene matches: 4. CDR3 region: CASSLGRAREQYF. The CDR3 nucleotides read TGTGCCAGCAGTTTAGGGAGGGCGCGCGAGCAGTACTTC.

The chain employs TRBV6-5 and TRBJ1-5, with a possible D match to TRBD1 (5 bases). V was pared by 6 bases and J by 2 bases, with 11 bases between. The CDR3 consists of 14 residues. Germline V gene sequence: CDR1 MNHEY, CDR2 SVGAGI. For the CDR3, the DNA is TGTGCCAGCAGCCTCCAGGGCCGCAATCAGCCCCAGCATTTT. It specifies CASSLQGRNQPQHF.

This sequence joins TRBV15 and TRBJ1-5; 10 nucleotides line up with TRBD1. The CDR3 sequence is 14 residues long. CDR1 and CDR2 from the germline V gene are LNHNV and YYDKDF (reference sequence). Germline trimming cut 6 bases from V and 6 bases from J; bases unmatched to any gene: 5. CDR3 DNA: TGTGCCACCAGTCTCGGACAGGGGGTTCAGCCCCAGCATTTT. This encodes CATSLGQGVQPQHF.

The gene calls are TRBV29-1 and TRBJ2-5; D may be TRBD2 (7 bases). V dropped 5 bases and J dropped 3 bases, with 16 bases sitting between them. From germline, CDR1 is SQVTM and CDR2 ANQGSEA. CDR3 length: 14 residues. Here the CDR3 reads CSVHGRGPKETQYF. The CDR3 DNA reads TGCAGCGTTCACGGGCGGGGGCCCAAAGAGACCCAGTACTTC.

This clone was observed a handful of times. This chain uses TRBV7-9 with TRBJ2-1, with D maybe TRBD2 (5 bases). Germline CDR1 SEHNR, CDR2 FQNEAQ (reference sequence). The CDR3 spans 13 residues. Trimming left V 5 bases short and J 7 bases short, with 12 bases between. The CDR3 nucleotides are TGTGCCAGCAGCGCGCGTCGGGGAAATGAGCAGTTCTTC. It is translated as CASSARRGNEQFF. The full variable domain, with the rest looked up from reference TRBV7-9 and TRBJ2-1, is DTGVSQNPRHKITKRGQNVTFRCDPISEHNRLYWYRQTLGQGPEFLTYFQNEAQLEKSRLLSDRFSAERPKGSFSTLEIQRTEQGDSAMYLCASSARRGNEQFFGPGTRLTVL.

This chain links TRBV5-5 with TRBJ2-7; D unclear. Germline assignment: CDR1 SGHKS and CDR2 YYEKEE (reference sequence). V lost 3 bases and J 2 bases, leaving 9 bases between the germline ends. There are 13 residues in the CDR3. The DNA for the CDR3 is TGTGCCAGCAGCTACAAGGACGCCTACGAGCAGTACTTC. It encodes CASSYKDAYEQYF.

This clone showed up just a few times. The V gene is TRBV6-4, the J gene TRBJ1-6; no definite D call. This CDR3 has 13 residues. CDR1 is MRHNA and CDR2 is SNTAGT in the germline V gene. Deletions cut 3 bases from V and 10 bases from J, with 10 bases between. CDR3 residues: CASSDRGGSPLHF. For the CDR3, the DNA is TGTGCCAGCAGTGATCGGGGAGGCTCACCCCTCCACTTT.

This rearrangement joins TRBV6-6 to TRBJ2-7, with 8 positions matching TRBD1. J gave up 2 bases and V 4 bases, and 10 bases lay outside the gene matches. Germline V gene sequence: CDR1 MNHNY, CDR2 SVGAGI (reference sequence). CDR3 length: 16 residues. The DNA of the CDR3 is TGTGCCAGCAGTTCCCCGGGCAGGGGGCAAACCTACGAGCAGTACTTC. Translated, it gives CASSSPGRGQTYEQYF.

The genes are TRBV19 and TRBJ2-3; 7 bases are a match to TRBD1. V was pared by 8 bases and J by 0 bases, with 8 bases of the junction left unmatched. CDR1 LNHDA and CDR2 SQIVND come from the germline V gene (reference sequence). The CDR3 is 15 residues long. The CDR3: CASRSRDSSTDTQYF. CDR3 nucleotides: TGTGCCAGTCGAAGCCGGGACAGTAGCACAGATACGCAGTATTTT.

The chain links TRBV19 to TRBJ2-5, with 9 bases fitting TRBD2. Germline lookup yields CDR1 LNHDA and CDR2 SQIVND (reference sequence). The CDR3 runs to 16 residues. With 3 bases clipped from V and 1 base from J, the junction kept 6 bases outside the gene matches. DNA for the CDR3: TGTGCCAGTAGTATTAAAAGCGGGGGGACCCAAGAGACCCAGTACTTC. This encodes CASSIKSGGTQETQYF. The full variable domain, completed using reference TRBV19 and TRBJ2-5, is DGGITQSPKYLFRKEGQNVTLSCEQNLNHDAMYWYRQDPGQGLRLIYYSQIVNDFQKGDIAEGYSVSREKKESFPLTVTSAQKNPTAFYLCASSIKSGGTQETQYFGPGTRLLVL.